This T cell receptor (beta chain) is from a study of breast tumors, draining lymph nodes, adjacent tissues (TCRdb year 2016). About the study as a whole: Breast cancer patients provided tumor, adjacent nontumor tissue and axillary lymph nodes, and the study compared the TCR beta repertoires across these three sources. The study was designed to assess the relationships and possible T-cell exchange between tumor, surrounding tissue and draining lymph node repertoires in human breast cancer.

This clonotype was seen a few times. The target of this receptor is not known. No qualities accompany the bases; no much larger clone lies one base away. These reads were obtained on an Illumina HiSeq 2000. Multiplex PCR amplification was used to generate the TCR beta chain libraries. The amplified TCR beta chain products were analyzed by high-throughput sequencing. The raw public data were reprocessed by TCRdb itself: fastp quality trimming at Q25, MiXCR clonotype calling, in-frame beta chains only. Every CDR3 protein is listed once, alongside the most common genes and DNA of its rows. For this sample the table gives 70,000 or so distinct CDR3 sequences, of which less than 45% were detected only once. The biggest ten clones account for 8% to 9.5% of the sample. The paper as a whole reports these results and caveats: Rather than being directly demonstrated, the conclusion that tumor T cells originate in lymph nodes was presented as consistent with a hypothesis. A scenario in which most tumor T cells derive from the lymph node and then expand within tumor tissue was judged to be consistent with the data. Tumor T-cell repertoires showed less diversity than lymph node repertoires and more diversity than nontumor tissue repertoires, and tumor T-cell repertoires showed preferential V and J gene usage. In luminal-like breast cancer, tumor and nontumor tissue repertoires resembled each other significantly more than in basal-like breast cancer.

CDR1 SNHLY and CDR2 FYNNEI were looked up in the germline V gene. Trimming accounts for 8 bases at V and 1 base at J, while the number of junction bases matched to no gene is 13. The CDR3, from cysteine to phenylalanine, totals 17 residues. Left in the record is the CDR3 DNA by itself, 51 bases read in frame from the first base. The sample taken for sequencing was breast tumor tissue. The rearrangement joined TRBV2 to TRBJ2-1; a stretch of 8 junction bases matches TRBD2. This TCR was recovered from a female donor with breast cancer. Some clones in this sample may be carry-over from other donors' samples. The DNA sequence follows: TGTGCCAGCTCCGGATTGATAGCGGGGAAATCCTACAATGAGCAGTTCTTC. It specifies CASSGLIAGKSYNEQFF.